The 27 T cell receptor beta chains below all came from one sample that was sequenced in a study of T cell clonality in common variable immunodeficiency. Which antigens these TCRs recognize remains unknown. The repertoire was sequenced with immunoSEQ multiplex PCR; TCRdb's copy has only in-frame clones and lacks some. This sample has approximately 2,500 clones and no singletons, with approximately 11% in the ten largest. Study outcomes and limitations: Reportedly, TCR beta sequences from common variable immunodeficiency showed fewer deletions and N-nucleotide insertions.

Sequencing input: peripheral blood mononuclear cells. The receptors come from a human donor with common variable immunodeficiency.

By share, this clone counts as medium-sized. CDR3 amino acids: CASSLDRGLDYGYTF. The covered CDR3 bases are TGTGCCAGCAGCTTGGACAGGGGGCTAGATTATGGC. The chain uses TRBV7-9 and TRBJ1-2; 11 nucleotides match TRBD1. Sequencing ends 3 residues short of the CDR3 end; the germline J gene provides the rest. The germline gives CDR1 SEHNR, CDR2 FQNEAQ (reference sequence). J was trimmed by 5 bases and V by 3 bases; bases with no gene match: 5. The CDR3 has 15 amino acids.

This clone ranks as medium-sized. The read is 3 residues too short to cover the CDR3 end, so that end is filled in from the germline J gene. The gene calls are TRBV20-1 and TRBJ1-5, with 7 positions matching TRBD1. Per germline, CDR1 DFQATT and CDR2 SNEGSKA (reference sequence). The CDR3 extends over 16 amino acids. V trimming: 5 bases; J trimming: 4 bases; junction bases outside the gene matches: 14. The CDR3 protein is CSAEGAGNRANQPQHF. The CDR3 bases that were read are TGCAGTGCTGAGGGGGCCGGGAACCGGGCAAATCAGCCC.

This clone is judged medium-sized. The CDR3 goes on 3 residues after the read ends, and that part is filled in from the germline J gene. The chain is built from TRBV7-2 and TRBJ2-3; TRBD2 agrees at 8 bases. The CDR3 spans 14 residues. The germline V gene has CDR1 SGHTA and CDR2 FQGNSA. Trimming removed 5 bases from V and 5 bases from J; junction bases left unmatched: 6. CDR3 DNA, as far as it was read: TGTGCCAGCAGCCTCGGGGGGGCGAAAGATACG. Its translation is CASSLGGAKDT. The entire CDR3 protein is CASSLGGAKDTQYF.

Relative to its sample, this clone is medium-sized (0.01 to 0.1%). The read is 3 residues too short to cover the CDR3 end, so that end is filled in from the germline J gene. The rearrangement joins TRBV5-1 to TRBJ1-2; tentatively, D is TRBD1 (5 bases). The germline CDR1 and CDR2 sequences are SGHRS and YFSETQ. This CDR3 has 13 residues. The CDR3 loop is CASSPIFGGGYTF. CDR3 bases read: TGCGCCAGCAGCCCGATTTTCGGGGGGGGC.

This clone was detected many times. Read data end 3 residues before the CDR3 end; the end is taken from the germline J gene. The chain combines TRBV4-1 with TRBJ1-1; 8 bases map to TRBD1. CDR1 MGHRA and CDR2 YSYEKL come from the germline V gene. Germline trimming cut 7 bases from V and 4 bases from J; bases unmatched to any gene: 11. This CDR3 is built from 15 residues. CDR3 DNA, as far as it was read: TGCGCCAGCATGGACAGGGCAGGGGGTTCCACTGAA. It encodes CASMDRAGGSTE. In full, the CDR3 reads CASMDRAGGSTEAFF.

This clone is labeled medium-sized (0.01 to 0.1%). Read data end 3 residues before the CDR3 end; the end is taken from the germline J gene. The chain is built from TRBV4-1 and TRBJ2-3; no clear D gene. CDR1 and CDR2 from the germline V gene are MGHRA and YSYEKL. This CDR3 spans 16 amino acids. V lost 0 bases and J lost 6, with 16 bases in between. CDR3 DNA (partial): TGCGCCAGCAGCCAAGAAAGGCGGCGACCCGGCGATACG. Translation gives CASSQERRRPGDT. The complete CDR3 sequence is CASSQERRRPGDTQYF.

This clone is labeled large. The read ends 3 residues early relative to the CDR3; the germline J gene fills the gap. The V and J genes are TRBV20-1 and TRBJ1-1; 8 bases fit TRBD1. The CDR3 consists of 13 residues. The V segment lost 8 bases and the J segment 1 base; nucleotides outside the gene matches: 6. Germline values: CDR1 DFQATT, CDR2 SNEGSKA (reference sequence). CDR3 protein: CSSQGQENTEAFF. Incomplete CDR3 DNA: TGCAGTTCACAGGGACAGGAGAACACTGAA.

This clone is medium-sized (0.01 to 0.1%). The read terminates 3 residues ahead of where the CDR3 ends, so the germline J gene completes it. The chain recombines TRBV7-9 with TRBJ1-1; D remains unclear. The CDR3 is 14 amino acids. V lost 3 bases and J 3 bases, leaving 11 bases between the germline ends. Germline CDR1 and CDR2: SEHNR and FQNEAQ (reference sequence). The sequenced part of the CDR3 DNA is TGTGCCAGCAGCTTGGAAGATGGGCACACTGAA. Its protein product is CASSLEDGHTE. The whole CDR3 reads CASSLEDGHTEAFF.

With regard to this clone: The read halts 3 residues ahead of the CDR3 end, with the missing end drawn from the germline J gene. V is TRBV7-9 and J is TRBJ2-2; 7 bases are shared with TRBD1. Trimming cost V 7 bases and J 6 bases; bases outside gene matches: 8. This CDR3 has 14 amino acids. CDR1 and CDR2 (germline): SEHNR, FQNEAQ (reference sequence). The part of the CDR3 DNA that was read is TGTGCCAGCAACCGACAGGGTAGCGCCGGGGAG. Translating it yields CASNRQGSAGE. The entire CDR3 sequence reads CASNRQGSAGELFF.

A few counts support this clone. The CDR3 region is CAHGGLAGGTNTGELFF. The covered CDR3 bases are TGTGCCCACGGGGGGCTAGCGGGGGGCACGAACACCGGGGAG. The chain uses TRBV30 and TRBJ2-2; 11 nucleotides align to TRBD2. The read ends 3 residues before the CDR3 terminus; that terminus is restored from the germline J gene. The CDR3 contains 17 residues. Losses at the gene ends were 8 bases for V and 0 bases for J; bases not matched to a gene: 11. Germline-derived CDR1 and CDR2 are GTSNPN and SVGIG (reference sequence).

By share, this clone counts as medium-sized. From the germline J gene comes the end of the CDR3, since the read stops 3 residues before it. The gene calls are TRBV4-1 and TRBJ2-1; 9 bases agree with TRBD2. Per the germline V gene, CDR1 is MGHRA and CDR2 is YSYEKL. V gave up 3 bases and J gave up 4 bases; unmatched junction bases: 7. CDR3 length equals 16 residues. Here the CDR3 reads CASSHQAGGFYNEQFF. The sequenced part of the CDR3 DNA is TGCGCCAGCAGCCATCAAGCGGGGGGCTTTTACAATGAG.

This clone was observed many times. The CDR3 extends 3 residues past the end of the read, so its final part is completed from the germline J gene. This rearrangement joins TRBV20-1 to TRBJ2-3, with 7 bases fitting TRBD2. This CDR3 region has 16 residues. Germline CDR1 is DFQATT and CDR2 is SNEGSKA (reference sequence). J gave up 2 bases and V 3 bases, and 11 bases lay outside the gene matches. The sequenced part of the CDR3 DNA is TGCAGTGCTAGTTGGACTAGTGGGGGATTCACAGATACG. Translated, it gives CSASWTSGGFTDT. The complete CDR3 reads CSASWTSGGFTDTQYF.

This clone qualifies as medium-sized. The CDR3 end lies 3 residues beyond the end of the read and is filled in from the germline J gene. The gene calls are TRBV15 and TRBJ2-5, with 9 nucleotides matching TRBD2. Germline trimming cut 0 bases from V and 5 bases from J; bases unmatched to any gene: 4. From germline, CDR1 is LNHNV and CDR2 YYDKDF (reference sequence). This CDR3 comprises 15 residues. Incomplete CDR3 DNA: TGTGCCACCAGCAGAGAAGCGGGGGGAAGTGAGACC. Its translation: CATSREAGGSET. Given in full, the CDR3 is CATSREAGGSETQYF. Using reference TRBV15 and TRBJ2-5 for the parts outside the CDR3, the full variable domain is DAMVIQNPRYQVTQFGKPVTLSCSQTLNHNVMYWYQQKSSQAPKLLFHYYDKDFNNEADTPDNFQSRRPNTSFCFLDIRSPGLGDTAMYLCATSREAGGSETQYFGPGTRLLVL.

On this clone: The read is 3 residues too short to cover the CDR3 end, so that end is filled in from the germline J gene. The chain employs TRBV10-1 and TRBJ2-1, with D possibly called TRBD1 or TRBD2 (5 bases each). This CDR3 has 15 amino acids. Germline CDR1 is WNHNN and CDR2 is SYGVQD (reference sequence). The V end lost 3 bases, the J end lost 5 bases, and 14 bases lay between the germline ends. The CDR3 DNA, read in part, is TGCGCCAGCAGTGATGAGAGGGGTAGCAACAATGAG. It encodes CASSDERGSNNE. The full CDR3 is CASSDERGSNNEQFF.

In its sample, this clone ranks as medium-sized. The read is 3 residues too short to cover the CDR3 end, so that end is filled in from the germline J gene. The rearrangement links TRBV27 to TRBJ2-2, with 8 bases identical to TRBD2. Per the germline V gene, CDR1 is MNHEY and CDR2 is SMNVEV (reference sequence). The V gene end was trimmed by 7 bases and the J gene end by 4 bases; junction bases not matched to a gene: 17. The length of the CDR3 is 18 residues. The CDR3 bases that were read are TGTGCCAGCACCTTCACCACCGGGACTAGTTTCGTCACCGGGGAG. Protein product: CASTFTTGTSFVTGE. The entire CDR3 protein is CASTFTTGTSFVTGELFF.

In its sample, this clone ranks as medium-sized. Read data end 3 residues before the CDR3 end; the end is taken from the germline J gene. The chain uses TRBV12-5 and TRBJ1-3; 9 bases match TRBD1. V gave up 0 bases and J gave up 0 bases; unmatched junction bases: 9. CDR3 length: 19 amino acids. The germline CDR1 and CDR2 sequences are LGHNT and FRNRAP. The CDR3 bases that were read are TGTGCTAGTGGTTTGGTACGGGGGACAGGGCAAGGCTCTGGAAACACC. Amino acids: CASGLVRGTGQGSGNT. The entire CDR3 reads CASGLVRGTGQGSGNTIYF.

This clone was seen ten or more times. The read ends 3 residues before the CDR3 terminus; that terminus is restored from the germline J gene. The rearrangement joins TRBV6-1 to TRBJ1-2; no reliable D call. CDR1 is MNHNS and CDR2 is SASEGT in the germline V gene. This CDR3 has 15 amino acids. Trimming shortened V by 1 base and J by 4 bases, and 13 bases separated the two germline ends. CDR3 sequence: CASSEEGGAPYGYTF. Partial CDR3 DNA: TGTGCCAGCAGTGAAGAAGGCGGAGCTCCCTATGGC.

By its share, this clone is medium-sized. The CDR3 goes on 3 residues after the read ends, and that part is filled in from the germline J gene. The chain links TRBV20-1 to TRBJ2-7; 8 positions match TRBD1. Germline trimming cut 0 bases from V and 4 bases from J; bases unmatched to any gene: 8. Germline assignment: CDR1 DFQATT and CDR2 SNEGSKA (reference sequence). The CDR3 is made up of 15 amino acids. CDR3 sequence reads: CSARDSGTGAYEQYF. The sequenced CDR3 bases are TGCAGTGCTAGAGACTCCGGGACAGGAGCTTACGAG.

In its sample, this clone was seen many times. The DNA ends 3 residues before the CDR3 does, and the rest of the CDR3 is filled in from the germline J gene. The chain couples TRBV12-3 or TRBV12-4 to TRBJ1-6; the D is unclear. V shed 6 bases and J shed 7 bases, with 13 bases lying between them. The CDR3 extends over 14 amino acids. The CDR3 sequence: CASRTTGLNSPLHF. The covered CDR3 bases are TGTGCCAGCAGGACGACCGGGTTGAATTCACCC.

This clone is medium-sized by share. Read coverage stops 3 residues before the CDR3 terminus; the germline J gene supplies the remainder. The rearrangement joins TRBV19 to TRBJ2-2; D is unclear. The V gene's germline CDR1 is LNHDA and CDR2 SQIVND (reference sequence). The CDR3 length is 14 residues. V lost 5 bases to trimming and J lost 6 bases, with 13 bases between them. The CDR3 spells CASSFWQVPGELFF. CDR3 DNA, as far as it was read: TGTGCCAGTAGTTTTTGGCAGGTTCCCGGGGAG.

In this sample, this clone turned up many times. The read halts 3 residues ahead of the CDR3 end, with the missing end drawn from the germline J gene. This chain links TRBV20-1 with TRBJ2-3, with 9 bases lining up with TRBD1. CDR3 length: 15 amino acids. Germline CDR1 reads DFQATT; CDR2 reads SNEGSKA (reference sequence). Germline trimming cut 4 bases from V and 3 bases from J; bases unmatched to any gene: 8. CDR3 residues: CSATTGTGTTDTQYF. Partial CDR3 DNA: TGCAGTGCTACTACCGGGACAGGGACAACAGATACG.

This clone was counted ten times or more. The CDR3 extends 3 residues past the end of the read, so its final part is completed from the germline J gene. The V and J genes are TRBV11-2 and TRBJ2-5, with 7 bases lining up with TRBD2. Germline lookup yields CDR1 SGHAT and CDR2 FQNNGV. The CDR3 is 15 amino acids. Trimming took 0 bases from V and 1 from J; bases not matched to a gene: 2. The CDR3: CASSLDWGGQETQYF. The sequenced CDR3 bases are TGTGCCAGCAGCTTAGATTGGGGGGGCCAAGAGACC.

About this clone: Sequencing ends 3 residues short of the CDR3 end; the germline J gene provides the rest. The J gene is TRBJ1-4, the V gene TRBV18; D is perhaps TRBD1 (6 bases). From germline, CDR1 is KGHSH and CDR2 LQKENI. CDR3 length: 15 amino acids. V lost 6 bases, J lost 6 bases, and 17 bases lay in between. The CDR3 DNA, read in part, is TGTGCCAGCTCCCTCAGGACAGTGAGGGATGAAAAA. Its translation is CASSLRTVRDEK. The whole CDR3 is CASSLRTVRDEKLFF.

This clone is medium-sized in the sample. The read ends 3 residues shy of where the CDR3 ends; the end is completed using the germline J gene. The V call is TRBV19, the J call TRBJ1-6, with TRBD1 as a possible D gene (6 bases). Germline V gene data show CDR1 as LNHDA and CDR2 as SQIVND (reference sequence). V was cut by 3 bases and J by 7 bases, with 10 bases left in between. The CDR3 contains 14 residues. CDR3 sequence reads: CASSITGRNSPLHF. CDR3 DNA, as far as it was read: TGTGCCAGTAGTATTACAGGGAGGAATTCACCC.

With regard to this clone: The CDR3 extends 3 residues past the end of the read, so its final part is completed from the germline J gene. The chain joins TRBV6-2 or TRBV6-3 to TRBJ2-7, with 7 bases lining up with TRBD1. Per germline, CDR1 MNHEY and CDR2 SVGEGT. The CDR3 is 16 residues long. Trimming removed 0 bases from V and 1 base from J; junction bases left unmatched: 6. CDR3 sequence reads: CASSYSLGTASYEQYF. Incomplete CDR3 DNA: TGTGCCAGCAGTTACTCGCTGGGGACAGCATCCTACGAG.

Regarding this clone: The DNA ends 3 residues before the CDR3 does, and the rest of the CDR3 is filled in from the germline J gene. V gene TRBV5-1 combines with J gene TRBJ2-1; TRBD1 matches at 7 bases. Trimming at V came to 5 bases and at J to 5 bases, leaving 10 bases not matched to a gene. The CDR3 runs to 15 residues. The V gene's germline CDR1 is SGHRS and CDR2 YFSETQ. The CDR3 DNA, read in part, is TGCGCCAGCAGTGTTAAGACAGGGATAGACAATGAG. Protein: CASSVKTGIDNE. The complete CDR3 reads CASSVKTGIDNEQFF.

By sample fraction, this clone is medium-sized. The CDR3 end falls 3 residues outside the read, so it is completed with the germline J gene. V and J are TRBV29-1 and TRBJ2-5, with 11 bases that match TRBD2. With 4 bases clipped from V and 2 bases from J, the junction kept 6 bases outside the gene matches. CDR1 and CDR2 (germline): SQVTM, ANQGSEA. There are 15 residues in the CDR3. The CDR3 region is CSVAWTSGQQETQYF. The DNA read from the CDR3 is TGCAGCGTTGCTTGGACTAGCGGGCAGCAAGAGACC.